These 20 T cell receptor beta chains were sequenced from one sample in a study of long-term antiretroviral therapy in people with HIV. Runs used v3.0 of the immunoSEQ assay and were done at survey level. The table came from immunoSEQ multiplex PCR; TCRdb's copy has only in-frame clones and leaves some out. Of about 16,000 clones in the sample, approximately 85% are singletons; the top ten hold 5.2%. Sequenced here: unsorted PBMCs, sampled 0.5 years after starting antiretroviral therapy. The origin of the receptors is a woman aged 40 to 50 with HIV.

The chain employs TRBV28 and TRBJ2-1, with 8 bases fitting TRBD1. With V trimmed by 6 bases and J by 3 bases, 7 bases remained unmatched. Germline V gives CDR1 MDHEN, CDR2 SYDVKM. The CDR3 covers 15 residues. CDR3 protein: CASSPDRGYYNEQFF. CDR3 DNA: TGTGCCAGCAGCCCCGACAGGGGTTACTACAATGAGCAGTTCTTC.

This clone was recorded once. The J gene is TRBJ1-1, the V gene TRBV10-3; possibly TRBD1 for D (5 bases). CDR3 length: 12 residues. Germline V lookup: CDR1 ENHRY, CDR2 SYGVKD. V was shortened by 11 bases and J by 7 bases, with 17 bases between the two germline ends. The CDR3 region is CAAARVKDEAFF. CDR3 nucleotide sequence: TGTGCCGCCGCCAGGGTCAAAGATGAAGCTTTCTTT.

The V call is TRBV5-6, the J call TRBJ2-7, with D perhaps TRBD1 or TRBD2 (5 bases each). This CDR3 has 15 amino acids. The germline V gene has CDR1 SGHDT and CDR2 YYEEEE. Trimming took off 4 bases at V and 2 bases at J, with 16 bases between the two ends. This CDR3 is CASSTLSGTAYEQYF. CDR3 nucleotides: TGTGCCAGCAGCACACTCTCCGGGACGGCCTACGAGCAGTACTTC.

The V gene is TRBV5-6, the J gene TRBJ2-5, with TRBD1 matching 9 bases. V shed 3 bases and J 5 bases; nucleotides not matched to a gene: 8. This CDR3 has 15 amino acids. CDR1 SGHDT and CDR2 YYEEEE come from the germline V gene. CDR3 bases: TGTGCCAGCAGCTGGGGGACAGGGACTTCGGAGACCCAGTACTTC. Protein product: CASSWGTGTSETQYF.

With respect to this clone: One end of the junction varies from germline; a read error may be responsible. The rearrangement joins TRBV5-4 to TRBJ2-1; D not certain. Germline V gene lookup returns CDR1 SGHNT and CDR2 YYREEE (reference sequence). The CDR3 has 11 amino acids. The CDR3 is CSSSSYNEQFF. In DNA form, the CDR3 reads TGTTCCAGCAGCTCCTACAATGAGCAGTTCTTC.

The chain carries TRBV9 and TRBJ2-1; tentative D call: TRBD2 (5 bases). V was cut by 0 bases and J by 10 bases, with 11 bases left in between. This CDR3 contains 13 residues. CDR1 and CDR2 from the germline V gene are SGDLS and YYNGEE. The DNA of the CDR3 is TGTGCCAGCAGCGTAGGTGGGAGCACGGAGCAGTTCTTC. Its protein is CASSVGGSTEQFF.

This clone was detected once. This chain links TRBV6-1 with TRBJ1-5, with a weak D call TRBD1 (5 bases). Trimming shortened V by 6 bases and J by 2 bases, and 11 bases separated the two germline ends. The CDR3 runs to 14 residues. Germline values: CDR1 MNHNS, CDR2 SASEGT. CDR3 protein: CASSLPGGNQPQHF. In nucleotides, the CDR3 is TGTGCCAGCAGCCTACCGGGGGGCAATCAGCCCCAGCATTTT.

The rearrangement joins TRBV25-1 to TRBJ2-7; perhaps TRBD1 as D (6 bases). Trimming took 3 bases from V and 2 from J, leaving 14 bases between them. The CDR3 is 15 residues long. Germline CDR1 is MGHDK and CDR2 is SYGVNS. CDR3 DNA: TGTGCCAGCAGTGAGAGGTCAGGGGCGCCCTACGAGCAGTACTTC. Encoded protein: CASSERSGAPYEQYF.

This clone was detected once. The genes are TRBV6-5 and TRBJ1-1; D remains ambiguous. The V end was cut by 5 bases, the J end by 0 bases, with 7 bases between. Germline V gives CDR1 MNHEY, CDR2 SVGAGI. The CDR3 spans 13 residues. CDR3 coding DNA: TGTGCCAGCAGTGAAATTATGAACACTGAAGCTTTCTTT. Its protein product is CASSEIMNTEAFF.

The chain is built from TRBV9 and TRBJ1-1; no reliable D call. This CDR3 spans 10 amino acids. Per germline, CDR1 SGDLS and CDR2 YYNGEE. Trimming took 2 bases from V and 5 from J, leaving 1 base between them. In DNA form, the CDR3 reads TGTGCCAGCAGCGTTACTGAAGCTTTCTTT. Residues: CASSVTEAFF.

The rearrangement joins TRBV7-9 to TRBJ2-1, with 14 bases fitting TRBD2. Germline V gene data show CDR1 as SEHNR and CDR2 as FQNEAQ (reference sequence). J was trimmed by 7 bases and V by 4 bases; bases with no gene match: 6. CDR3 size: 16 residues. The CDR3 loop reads CASSSPTSGRANEQFF. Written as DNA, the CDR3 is TGTGCCAGCAGCTCTCCGACTAGCGGGAGGGCAAATGAGCAGTTCTTC.

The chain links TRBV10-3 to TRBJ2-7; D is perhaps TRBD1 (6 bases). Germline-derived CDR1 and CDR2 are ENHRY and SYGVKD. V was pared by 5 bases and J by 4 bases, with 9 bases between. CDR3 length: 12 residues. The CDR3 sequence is CAISTGSYEQYF. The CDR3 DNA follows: TGTGCCATCAGTACAGGGTCGTACGAGCAGTACTTC.

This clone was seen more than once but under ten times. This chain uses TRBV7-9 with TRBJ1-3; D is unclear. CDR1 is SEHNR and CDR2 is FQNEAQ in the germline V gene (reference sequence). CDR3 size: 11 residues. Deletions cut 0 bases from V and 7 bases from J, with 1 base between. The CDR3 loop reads CASSLANTIYF. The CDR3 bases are TGTGCCAGCAGCTTAGCGAACACCATATATTTT.

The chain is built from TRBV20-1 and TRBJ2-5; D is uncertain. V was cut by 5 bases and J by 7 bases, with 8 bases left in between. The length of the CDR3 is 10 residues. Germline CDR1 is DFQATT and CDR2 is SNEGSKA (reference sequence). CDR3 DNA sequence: TGCAGTGCTTCCGCCAGGACCCAGTACTTC. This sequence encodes CSASARTQYF.

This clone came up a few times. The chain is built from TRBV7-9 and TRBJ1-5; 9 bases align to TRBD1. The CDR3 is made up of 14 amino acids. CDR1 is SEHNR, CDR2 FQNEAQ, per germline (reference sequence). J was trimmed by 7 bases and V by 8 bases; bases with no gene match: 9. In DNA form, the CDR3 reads TGTGCCAGCGAGGGACAGGGAACGGGCCAGCCCCAGCATTTT. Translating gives CASEGQGTGQPQHF. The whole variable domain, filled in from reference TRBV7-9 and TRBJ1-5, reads DTGVSQNPRHKITKRGQNVTFRCDPISEHNRLYWYRQTLGQGPEFLTYFQNEAQLEKSRLLSDRFSAERPKGSFSTLEIQRTEQGDSAMYLCASEGQGTGQPQHFGDGTRLSIL.

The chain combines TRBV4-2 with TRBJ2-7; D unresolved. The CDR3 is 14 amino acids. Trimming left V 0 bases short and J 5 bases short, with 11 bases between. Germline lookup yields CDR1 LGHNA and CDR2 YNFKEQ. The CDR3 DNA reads TGTGCCAGCAGCCAAGATAACAGAGCAGACGAGCAGTACTTC. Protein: CASSQDNRADEQYF.

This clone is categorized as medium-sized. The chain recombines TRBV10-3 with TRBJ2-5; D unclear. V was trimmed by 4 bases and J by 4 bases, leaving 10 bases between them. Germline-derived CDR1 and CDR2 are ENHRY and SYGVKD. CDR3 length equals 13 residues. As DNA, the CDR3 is TGTGCCATCAGTGTGGCAGGAATAGAGACCCAGTACTTC. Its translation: CAISVAGIETQYF.

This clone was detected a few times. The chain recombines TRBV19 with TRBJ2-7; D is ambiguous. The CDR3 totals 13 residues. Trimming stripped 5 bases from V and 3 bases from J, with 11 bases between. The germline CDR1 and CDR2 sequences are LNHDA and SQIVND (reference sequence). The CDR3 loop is CASSVTAFYEQYF. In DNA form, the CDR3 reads TGTGCCAGTAGTGTAACAGCATTCTACGAGCAGTACTTC.

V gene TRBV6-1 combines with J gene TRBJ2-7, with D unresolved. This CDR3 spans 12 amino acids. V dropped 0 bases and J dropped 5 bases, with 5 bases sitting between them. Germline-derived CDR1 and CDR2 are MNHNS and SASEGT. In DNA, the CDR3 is TGTGCCAGCAGTGAAGCGGGGAACGAGCAGTACTTC. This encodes CASSEAGNEQYF.

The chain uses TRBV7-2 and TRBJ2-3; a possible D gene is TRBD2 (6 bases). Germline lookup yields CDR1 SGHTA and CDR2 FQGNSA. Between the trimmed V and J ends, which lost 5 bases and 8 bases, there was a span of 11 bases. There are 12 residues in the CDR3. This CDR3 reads CASSPTSSTQYF. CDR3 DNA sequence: TGTGCCAGCAGCCCGACTAGTAGTACGCAGTATTTT.